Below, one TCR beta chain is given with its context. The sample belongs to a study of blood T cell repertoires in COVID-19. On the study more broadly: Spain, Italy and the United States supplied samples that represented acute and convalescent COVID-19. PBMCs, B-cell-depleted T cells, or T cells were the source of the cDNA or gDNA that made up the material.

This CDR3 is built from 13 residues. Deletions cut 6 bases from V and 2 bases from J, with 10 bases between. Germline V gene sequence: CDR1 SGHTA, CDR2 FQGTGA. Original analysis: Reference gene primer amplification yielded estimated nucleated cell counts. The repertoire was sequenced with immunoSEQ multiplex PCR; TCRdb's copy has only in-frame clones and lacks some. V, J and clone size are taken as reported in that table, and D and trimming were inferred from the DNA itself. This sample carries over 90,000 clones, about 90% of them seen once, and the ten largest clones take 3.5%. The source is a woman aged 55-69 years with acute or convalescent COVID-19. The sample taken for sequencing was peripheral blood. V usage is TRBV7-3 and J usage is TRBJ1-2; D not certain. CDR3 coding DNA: TGTGCCAGCAGTTACGGTAACAACTATGGCTACACCTTC. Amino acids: CASSYGNNYGYTF.